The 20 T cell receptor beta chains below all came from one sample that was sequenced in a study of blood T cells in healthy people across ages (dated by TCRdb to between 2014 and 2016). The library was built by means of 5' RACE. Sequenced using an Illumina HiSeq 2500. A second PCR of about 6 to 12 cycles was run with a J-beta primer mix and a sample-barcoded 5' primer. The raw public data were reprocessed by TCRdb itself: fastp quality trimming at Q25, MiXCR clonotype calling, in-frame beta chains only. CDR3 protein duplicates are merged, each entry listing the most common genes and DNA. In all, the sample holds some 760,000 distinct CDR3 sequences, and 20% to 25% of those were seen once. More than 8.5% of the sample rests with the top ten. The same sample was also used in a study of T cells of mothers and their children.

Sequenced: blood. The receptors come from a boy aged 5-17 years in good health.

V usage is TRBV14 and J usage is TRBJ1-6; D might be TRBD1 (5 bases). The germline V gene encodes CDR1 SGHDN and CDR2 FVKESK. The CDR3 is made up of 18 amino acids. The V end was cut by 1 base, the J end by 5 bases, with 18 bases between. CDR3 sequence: CASSQGGPSGLHNSPLHF. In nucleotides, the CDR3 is TGTGCCAGCAGCCAAGGGGGCCCCTCGGGACTGCATAATTCACCCCTCCACTTT.

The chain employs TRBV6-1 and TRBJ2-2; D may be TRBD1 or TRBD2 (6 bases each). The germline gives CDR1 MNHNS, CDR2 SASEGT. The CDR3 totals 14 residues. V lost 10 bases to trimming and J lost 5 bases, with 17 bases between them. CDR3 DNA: TGTGCCACCCATTGGGGGGCTCTTACCGGGGAGCTGTTTTTT. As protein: CATHWGALTGELFF.

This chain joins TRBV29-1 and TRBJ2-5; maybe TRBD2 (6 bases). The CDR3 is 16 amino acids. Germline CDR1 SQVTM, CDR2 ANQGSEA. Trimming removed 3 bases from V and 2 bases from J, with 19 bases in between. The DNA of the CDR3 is TGCAGCGTTGATGACCGTGGCAGGCGGGAACAAGAGACCCAGTACTTC. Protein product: CSVDDRGRREQETQYF.

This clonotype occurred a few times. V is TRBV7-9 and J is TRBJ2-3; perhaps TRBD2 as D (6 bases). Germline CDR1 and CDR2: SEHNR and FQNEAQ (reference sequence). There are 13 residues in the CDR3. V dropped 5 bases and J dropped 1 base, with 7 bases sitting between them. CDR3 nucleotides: TGTGCCAGCAGCGCTAGCGGCACAGATACGCAGTATTTT. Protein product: CASSASGTDTQYF.

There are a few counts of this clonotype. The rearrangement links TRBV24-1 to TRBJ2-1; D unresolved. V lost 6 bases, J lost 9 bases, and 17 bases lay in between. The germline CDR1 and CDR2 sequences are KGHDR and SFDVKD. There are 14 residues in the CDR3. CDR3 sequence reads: CATSTPATRSEQFF. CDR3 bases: TGTGCCACCAGTACTCCTGCCACACGTAGTGAGCAGTTCTTC.

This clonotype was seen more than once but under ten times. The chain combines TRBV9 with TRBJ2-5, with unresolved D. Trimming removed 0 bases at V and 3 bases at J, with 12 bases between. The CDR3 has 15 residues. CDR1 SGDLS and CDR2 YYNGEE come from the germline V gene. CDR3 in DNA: TGTGCCAGCAGCGTAGGACGCAGTTCAGAAGAGACCCAGTACTTC. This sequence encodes CASSVGRSSEETQYF.

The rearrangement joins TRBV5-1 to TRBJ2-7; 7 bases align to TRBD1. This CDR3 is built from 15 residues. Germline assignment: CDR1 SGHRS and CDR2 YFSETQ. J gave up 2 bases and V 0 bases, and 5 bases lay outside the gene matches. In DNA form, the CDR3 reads TGCGCCAGCAGCTTGGTCGCCGGACAGGCCTACGAGCAGTACTTC. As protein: CASSLVAGQAYEQYF.

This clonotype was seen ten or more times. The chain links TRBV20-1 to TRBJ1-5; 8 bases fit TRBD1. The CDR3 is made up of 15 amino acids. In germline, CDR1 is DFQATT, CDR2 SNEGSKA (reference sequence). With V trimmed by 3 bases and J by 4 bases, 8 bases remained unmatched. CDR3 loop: CSARVLGQGNQPQHF. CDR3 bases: TGCAGTGCTAGGGTTTTAGGACAGGGTAATCAGCCCCAGCATTTT.

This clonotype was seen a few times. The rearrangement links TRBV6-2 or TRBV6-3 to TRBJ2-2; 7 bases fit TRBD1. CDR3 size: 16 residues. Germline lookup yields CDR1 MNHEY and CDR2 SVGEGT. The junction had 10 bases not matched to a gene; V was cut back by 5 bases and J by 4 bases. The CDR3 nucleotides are TGTGCCAGCAGTAACAGAAGGGGGCAGGGCACCGGGGAGCTGTTTTTT. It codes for CASSNRRGQGTGELFF.

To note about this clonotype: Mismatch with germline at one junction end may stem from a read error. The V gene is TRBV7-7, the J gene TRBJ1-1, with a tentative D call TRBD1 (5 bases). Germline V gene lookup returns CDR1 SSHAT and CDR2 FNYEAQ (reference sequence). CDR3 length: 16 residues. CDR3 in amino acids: CASSPPETETDTEAFF. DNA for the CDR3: TGTGCTAGCAGCCCCCCCGAGACAGAGACGGACACTGAAGCTTTCTTT. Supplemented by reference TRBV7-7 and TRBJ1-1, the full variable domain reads GAGVSQSPRYKVTKRGQDVTLRCDPISSHATLYWYQQALGQGPEFLTYFNYEAQPDKSGLPSDRFSAERPEGSISTLTIQRTEQRDSAMYRCASSPPETETDTEAFFGQGTRLTVV.

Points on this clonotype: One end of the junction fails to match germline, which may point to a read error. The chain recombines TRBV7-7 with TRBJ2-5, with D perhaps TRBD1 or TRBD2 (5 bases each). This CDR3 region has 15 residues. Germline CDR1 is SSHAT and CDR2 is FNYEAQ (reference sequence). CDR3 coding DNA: TGTGCTAGCAGCTTAGTCCGGGGTAGGGGAGAGACCCAGTACTTC. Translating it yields CASSLVRGRGETQYF.

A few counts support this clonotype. The CDR3 DNA reads TGTGCCAGCAGCAGCAAACAGGGCGCGGAGACCCAGTACTTC. Its protein is CASSSKQGAETQYF. The rearrangement links TRBV5-4 to TRBJ2-5; tentatively, D is TRBD1 (6 bases). Between the trimmed V and J ends, which lost 4 bases and 5 bases, there was a span of 15 bases. The germline V gene has CDR1 SGHNT and CDR2 YYREEE (reference sequence). This CDR3 is 14 amino acids long.

CDR3 loop: CASSLFRRLAPSYEQYF. The CDR3 DNA is TGTGCCAGCAGCCTTTTCCGTAGACTAGCGCCCTCCTACGAGCAGTACTTC. The rearrangement links TRBV28 to TRBJ2-1; 8 bases align to TRBD2. The DNA end is more similar to TRBJ2-7, so the J call may be wrong. The CDR3 is 17 amino acids. Germline V lookup: CDR1 MDHEN, CDR2 SYDVKM.

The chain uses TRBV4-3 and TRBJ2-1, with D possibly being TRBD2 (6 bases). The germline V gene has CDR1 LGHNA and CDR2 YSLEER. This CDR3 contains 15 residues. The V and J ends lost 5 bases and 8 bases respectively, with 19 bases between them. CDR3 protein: CASSALVGGGDEQFF. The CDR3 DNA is TGCGCCAGCAGCGCACTAGTGGGAGGAGGCGATGAGCAGTTCTTC.

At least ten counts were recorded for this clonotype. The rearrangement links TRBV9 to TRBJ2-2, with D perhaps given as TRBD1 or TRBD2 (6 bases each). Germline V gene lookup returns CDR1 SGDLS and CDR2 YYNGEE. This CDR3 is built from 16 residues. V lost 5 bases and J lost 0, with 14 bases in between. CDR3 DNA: TGTGCCAGCAGTTTCGGGGGCGTACCGAACACCGGGGAGCTGTTTTTT. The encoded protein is CASSFGGVPNTGELFF.

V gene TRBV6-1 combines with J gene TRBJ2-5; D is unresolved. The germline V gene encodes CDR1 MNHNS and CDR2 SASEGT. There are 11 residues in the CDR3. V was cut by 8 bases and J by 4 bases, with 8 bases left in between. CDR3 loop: CASELVETQYF. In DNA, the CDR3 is TGTGCCAGCGAGTTGGTAGAGACCCAGTACTTC.

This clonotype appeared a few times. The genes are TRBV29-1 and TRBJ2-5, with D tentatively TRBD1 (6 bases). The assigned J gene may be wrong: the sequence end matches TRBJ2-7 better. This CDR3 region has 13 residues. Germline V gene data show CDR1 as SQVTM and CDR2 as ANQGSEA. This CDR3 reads CSVVAGTTYEQYF. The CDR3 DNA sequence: TGCAGCGTCGTAGCCGGGACAACCTACGAGCAGTACTTC.

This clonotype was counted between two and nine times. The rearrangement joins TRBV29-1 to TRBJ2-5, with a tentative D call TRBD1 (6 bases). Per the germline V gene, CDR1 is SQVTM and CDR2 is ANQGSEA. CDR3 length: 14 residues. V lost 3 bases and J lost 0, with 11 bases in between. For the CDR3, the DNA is TGCAGCGTTGAGGACAGCCGACACCAAGAGACCCAGTACTTC. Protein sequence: CSVEDSRHQETQYF. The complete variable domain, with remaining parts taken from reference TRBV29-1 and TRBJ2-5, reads SAVISQKPSRDICQRGTSLTIQCQVDSQVTMMFWYRQQPGQSLTLIATANQGSEATYESGFVIDKFPISRPNLTFSTLTVSNMSPEDSSIYLCSVEDSRHQETQYFGPGTRLLVL.

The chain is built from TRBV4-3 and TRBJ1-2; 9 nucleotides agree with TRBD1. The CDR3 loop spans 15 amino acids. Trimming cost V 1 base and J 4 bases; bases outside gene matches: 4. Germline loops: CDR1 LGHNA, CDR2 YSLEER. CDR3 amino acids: CASSQGTGEIYGYTF. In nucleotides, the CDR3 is TGCGCCAGCAGCCAAGGGACAGGGGAAATCTATGGCTACACCTTC.

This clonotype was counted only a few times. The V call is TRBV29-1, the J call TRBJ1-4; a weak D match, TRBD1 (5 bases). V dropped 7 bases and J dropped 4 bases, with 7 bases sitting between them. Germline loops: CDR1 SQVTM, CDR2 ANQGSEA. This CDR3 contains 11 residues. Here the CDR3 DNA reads TGCAGCGGCAGGGTTAATGAAAAACTGTTTTTT. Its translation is CSGRVNEKLFF.